These 22 T cell receptor beta chains originate from one sample sequenced in a study of T cell responses to AZD1222 COVID-19 vaccine. Using immunoSEQ multiplex PCR, the repertoire was profiled, and TCRdb retains in-frame clones only, with some absent. Seen here are more than 150,000 clones, around 90% observed once, and the top ten hold around 1.9%. The material was peripheral blood, obtained 28 days after the second AZD1222 dose. The source is an adult who received the AZD1222 COVID-19 vaccine.

This chain uses TRBV29-1 with TRBJ2-7, with 7 nucleotides matching TRBD1. V trimming: 2 bases; J trimming: 6 bases; junction bases outside the gene matches: 10. CDR3 length: 14 residues. Germline V CDR1 and CDR2: SQVTM, ANQGSEA. CDR3 loop: CSVELTQGRSEQYF. For the CDR3, the DNA is TGCAGCGTTGAATTGACACAGGGGAGATCCGAGCAGTACTTC.

The V call is TRBV7-2, the J call TRBJ2-3, with D possibly being TRBD1 (6 bases). Germline lookup yields CDR1 SGHTA and CDR2 FQGNSA. Between the trimmed V and J ends, which lost 7 bases and 13 bases, there was a span of 18 bases. This CDR3 region has 12 residues. The CDR3 is CASTPGQFLKYF. The CDR3 coding sequence is TGTGCCAGCACCCCCGGACAGTTCCTTAAGTATTTT.

This clone was picked up one time. Relative to the germline gene, one junction end is altered; a read error may explain this. The gene calls are TRBV3-1 (or the pseudogene TRBV3-2) and TRBJ2-7, with D possibly being TRBD2 (6 bases). Germline CDR1 is LGHDT and CDR2 is YNNKEL (reference sequence). The CDR3 has 14 amino acids. This chain's CDR3 is CASSQGGVPGTWSF. CDR3 DNA sequence: TGTGCCAGCAGCCAAGGGGGGGTCCCCGGGACTTGGTCCTTC.

CDR3 bases: TGTGCCAGTAGTTTTCTACCCGGGACAGGGGGAGTCTATGGCTACACCTTC. Translation gives CASSFLPGTGGVYGYTF. The chain recombines TRBV19 with TRBJ1-2, with TRBD1 identical over 11 bases. CDR1 is LNHDA, CDR2 SQIVND, per germline (reference sequence). The CDR3 has 17 residues. With V trimmed by 5 bases and J by 4 bases, 12 bases remained unmatched.

This clone was recorded once. This chain uses TRBV5-4 with TRBJ1-1; 7 nucleotides line up with TRBD1. Germline V gene data show CDR1 as SGHNT and CDR2 as YYREEE (reference sequence). CDR3 size: 16 residues. The ends lost 4 bases at V and 0 bases at J; junction bases unmatched: 9. DNA for the CDR3: TGTGCCAGCAGCAGATACCGACAGGGAATGAACACTGAAGCTTTCTTT. Translating it yields CASSRYRQGMNTEAFF.

This clone has only a few counts. CDR3 amino acids: CASSELGEGGYTF. The CDR3 nucleotides read TGTGCCAGCAGTGAATTGGGGGAGGGGGGCTACACCTTC. The V gene is TRBV6-1, the J gene TRBJ1-2, with D possibly matching TRBD1 (5 bases). V was trimmed by 2 bases and J by 8 bases, leaving 12 bases between them. The germline CDR1 and CDR2 sequences are MNHNS and SASEGT. The CDR3 consists of 13 residues.

The rearrangement links TRBV4-1 to TRBJ1-2; 9 nucleotides agree with TRBD1. The CDR3 length is 14 residues. Trimming cost V 8 bases and J 5 bases; bases outside gene matches: 9. Per germline, CDR1 MGHRA and CDR2 YSYEKL. CDR3 sequence reads: CASDKPGTGYGYTF. The CDR3 nucleotides read TGCGCCAGCGACAAACCCGGGACAGGGTATGGCTACACCTTC.

The V gene is TRBV5-1, the J gene TRBJ1-1; tentatively, D is TRBD1 (5 bases). Trimming took off 0 bases at V and 4 bases at J, with 13 bases between the two ends. The CDR3 totals 15 residues. Per the germline V gene, CDR1 is SGHRS and CDR2 is YFSETQ. CDR3 in DNA: TGCGCCAGCAGCTTGGTGGCATCTGGGGGCACTGAAGCTTTCTTT. Protein sequence: CASSLVASGGTEAFF.

This chain joins TRBV19 and TRBJ1-1; 11 nucleotides line up with TRBD1. The CDR3 consists of 18 residues. Germline loops: CDR1 LNHDA, CDR2 SQIVND (reference sequence). J was trimmed by 4 bases and V by 6 bases; bases with no gene match: 16. CDR3 loop: CASSLRSGQGARGTEAFF. The CDR3 coding sequence is TGTGCCAGTAGCCTGCGTAGCGGACAGGGGGCGCGAGGCACTGAAGCTTTCTTT.

CDR3 amino acids: CASSQAGTSGITQYF. CDR3 DNA: TGTGCCAGCAGCCAAGCCGGGACTAGCGGGATCACCCAGTACTTC. The chain combines TRBV3-1 (or the pseudogene TRBV3-2) with TRBJ2-5; 13 nucleotides line up with TRBD2. Germline V gene lookup returns CDR1 LGHDT and CDR2 YNNKEL (reference sequence). This CDR3 is 15 amino acids long. V shed 1 base and J 8 bases; nucleotides not matched to a gene: 4.

The chain has TRBV10-3 and TRBJ2-4; D remains ambiguous. This CDR3 spans 16 amino acids. CDR1 is ENHRY, CDR2 SYGVKD, per germline. V lost 0 bases to trimming and J lost 0 bases, with 9 bases between them. The CDR3 reads CAISESVGLAKNIQYF. CDR3 bases: TGTGCCATCAGTGAGTCGGTAGGGCTAGCCAAAAACATTCAGTACTTC.

DNA for the CDR3: TGTGCCAGCAGCCTCACTAGCGGGGGGATCAATGAGCAGTTCTTC. It translates to CASSLTSGGINEQFF. The gene calls are TRBV11-2 and TRBJ2-1, with 12 bases identical to TRBD2. The germline V gene encodes CDR1 SGHAT and CDR2 FQNNGV. Trimming at V came to 5 bases and at J to 6 bases, leaving 5 bases not matched to a gene. This CDR3 region has 15 residues. Variable domain in full (rest from reference TRBV11-2 and TRBJ2-1): EAGVAQSPRYKIIEKRQSVAFWCNPISGHATLYWYQQILGQGPKLLIQFQNNGVVDDSQLPKDRFSAERLKGVDSTLKIQPAKLEDSAVYLCASSLTSGGINEQFFGPGTRLTVL.

The V call is TRBV6-4, the J call TRBJ2-1; possibly TRBD1 for D (5 bases). Germline V lookup: CDR1 MRHNA, CDR2 SNTAGT. This CDR3 contains 14 residues. The V gene lost 2 bases and the J gene lost 6 bases, with 11 bases spanning the gap. The CDR3 loop reads CASSDPTGRNEQFF. The CDR3, as DNA: TGTGCCAGCAGTGACCCCACAGGACGCAATGAGCAGTTCTTC.

This clone came up a few times. V gene TRBV4-2 combines with J gene TRBJ1-1; tentative D call: TRBD1 (6 bases). Germline V gives CDR1 LGHNA, CDR2 YNFKEQ. The V end lost 0 bases, the J end lost 11 bases, and 16 bases lay between the germline ends. CDR3 length equals 14 residues. The CDR3 coding sequence is TGTGCCAGCAGCCAAGAGTCACGGGACAACCGGGCTTTCTTT. Translation: CASSQESRDNRAFF.

CDR3 nucleotides: TGTGCCAGCAGTTTTTTCTCTGGGGCCAACGTCCTGACTTTC. Its translation: CASSFFSGANVLTF. This chain uses TRBV6-5 with TRBJ2-6; no definite D call. Trimming took off 4 bases at V and 0 bases at J, with 4 bases between the two ends. Germline values: CDR1 MNHEY, CDR2 SVGAGI. The CDR3 covers 14 residues.

This clone appeared a single time. The V gene is TRBV28, the J gene TRBJ1-2, with D perhaps TRBD1 (6 bases). Germline CDR1 and CDR2: MDHEN and SYDVKM. Between the trimmed V and J ends, which lost 8 bases and 1 base, there was a span of 20 bases. The CDR3 runs 16 residues. CDR3 bases: TGTGCCAGCCTAAGACCACAGGGACGAAATAACTATGGCTACACCTTC. It is translated as CASLRPQGRNNYGYTF.

The chain is built from TRBV21-1 and TRBJ2-7; the listed D gene, TRBD1, was not tested against the DNA. TRBV21-1 is a listed pseudogene. This CDR3 contains 12 residues. The CDR3 coding sequence is TGTGCCAGCAGCAAATTTCCGGGACAGTCAGACTTC. It translates to CASSKFPGQSDF.

The chain joins TRBV19 to TRBJ2-2; D remains ambiguous. CDR1 and CDR2 (germline): LNHDA, SQIVND (reference sequence). This CDR3 is built from 13 residues. Trimming stripped 5 bases from V and 7 bases from J, with 11 bases between. The CDR3 here is CASSGVTFGELFF. The CDR3 nucleotides read TGTGCCAGTAGTGGCGTTACATTCGGGGAGCTGTTTTTT.

The genes are TRBV3-1 (or the pseudogene TRBV3-2) and TRBJ1-1; D is possibly TRBD1 (5 bases). The CDR3 extends over 12 amino acids. Per germline, CDR1 LGHDT and CDR2 YNNKEL (reference sequence). Trimming took off 5 bases at V and 10 bases at J, with 14 bases between the two ends. CDR3 in amino acids: CASSNRDVRAFF. The CDR3, as DNA: TGTGCCAGCAGCAACCGGGACGTCCGAGCTTTCTTT.

The gene calls are TRBV5-1 and TRBJ2-1; TRBD2 agrees at 14 bases. This CDR3 is 17 amino acids long. J was trimmed by 6 bases and V by 0 bases; bases with no gene match: 5. The germline gives CDR1 SGHRS, CDR2 YFSETQ. This CDR3 reads CASSLGTSGGMGNEQFF. In nucleotides, the CDR3 is TGCGCCAGCAGCTTGGGGACTAGCGGGGGGATGGGCAATGAGCAGTTCTTC. The variable domain in full, with the rest retrieved from reference TRBV5-1 and TRBJ2-1, is KAGVTQTPRYLIKTRGQQVTLSCSPISGHRSVSWYQQTPGQGLQFLFEYFSETQRNKGNFPGRFSGRQFSNSRSEMNVSTLELGDSALYLCASSLGTSGGMGNEQFFGPGTRLTVL.

The chain employs TRBV19 and TRBJ2-1; no clear D. Trimming removed 0 bases from V and 0 bases from J, with 9 bases in between. Germline V gene data show CDR1 as LNHDA and CDR2 as SQIVND (reference sequence). The CDR3 loop spans 16 amino acids. CDR3 in DNA: TGTGCCAGTAGTATAGATCCTCCCCCCTCCTACAATGAGCAGTTCTTC. Translated: CASSIDPPPSYNEQFF.

This chain connects TRBV5-4 to TRBJ2-2; possible D gene TRBD2, 6 bases. Trimming pared 2 bases from V and 7 bases from J, leaving 12 bases between. The CDR3 has 14 residues. Germline V gene sequence: CDR1 SGHNT, CDR2 YYREEE (reference sequence). The chain's CDR3 is CASSLPLGGGELFF. The CDR3, as DNA: TGTGCCAGCAGCTTACCACTGGGGGGCGGGGAGCTGTTTTTT.